The 23 T cell receptor beta chains below come from one sample, sequenced in a study of T cells after yellow fever vaccination. TCRdb independently ran MiXCR on the 5' RACE reads; one entry per CDR3 protein. The sample includes 300,000 to 350,000 distinct CDR3 sequences, 3% to 4.5% of them seen just once. The sample here was PBMCs, taken 5 days after the yellow fever booster vaccination. The receptors come from a man between 18 and 29 years old who received the YFV17D yellow fever vaccine.

The chain carries TRBV5-4 and TRBJ2-1; 7 nucleotides agree with TRBD2. Germline loops: CDR1 SGHNT, CDR2 YYREEE (reference sequence). With V trimmed by 4 bases and J by 1 base, 8 bases remained unmatched. The CDR3 has 16 residues. The CDR3 sequence is CASSQGGGPSYNEQFF. In DNA, the CDR3 is TGTGCCAGCAGCCAGGGCGGGGGTCCGTCCTACAATGAGCAGTTCTTC.

This clonotype appeared many times. The chain joins TRBV6-2 or TRBV6-3 to TRBJ2-1, with 10 bases that match TRBD2. Germline CDR1 MNHEY, CDR2 SVGEGT. The CDR3 consists of 14 residues. Trimming cost V 6 bases and J 8 bases; bases outside gene matches: 7. CDR3 bases: TGTGCCAGCAGAAGCGGGGGGGAGGTTTATGAGCAGTTCTTC. It translates to CASRSGGEVYEQFF.

The chain uses TRBV7-2 and TRBJ1-2, with D maybe TRBD1 (6 bases). Germline-derived CDR1 and CDR2 are SGHTA and FQGNSA. The CDR3 loop spans 14 amino acids. Trimming removed 5 bases from V and 7 bases from J, with 17 bases in between. The chain's CDR3 is CASSQRPGVGGYTF. The CDR3 region has the DNA TGTGCCAGCAGCCAAAGGCCAGGGGTAGGTGGCTACACCTTC.

This clonotype was observed many times. J is TRBJ2-1 and V is TRBV11-2; D remains unclear. The CDR3 totals 15 residues. Trimming stripped 7 bases from V and 0 bases from J, with 13 bases between. CDR1 is SGHAT and CDR2 is FQNNGV in the germline V gene. The DNA for the CDR3 is TGTGCCAGCACCGCTTCCCCTAGCTCCTACAATGAGCAGTTCTTC. This gives the protein CASTASPSSYNEQFF.

Many counts were recorded for this clonotype. The chain couples TRBV7-6 to TRBJ2-3, with TRBD2 matching 7 bases. In germline, CDR1 is SGHVS, CDR2 FNYEAQ. V lost 5 bases and J lost 1; bases outside the gene matches: 6. The CDR3 has 15 amino acids. This CDR3 reads CASSPFAGGTDTQYF. The CDR3 nucleotides read TGTGCCAGCAGCCCCTTCGCGGGGGGCACAGATACGCAGTATTTT.

The rearrangement joins TRBV28 to TRBJ1-5, with 7 bases fitting TRBD1. Germline values: CDR1 MDHEN, CDR2 SYDVKM. Losses at the gene ends were 1 base for V and 5 bases for J; bases not matched to a gene: 2. This CDR3 is 14 amino acids long. The CDR3 here is CASSLLTGYQPQHF. DNA of the CDR3: TGTGCCAGCAGTTTATTGACAGGGTATCAGCCCCAGCATTTT.

This chain connects TRBV5-6 to TRBJ1-1, with no clear D. CDR3 size: 16 residues. Trimming pared 0 bases from V and 2 bases from J, leaving 14 bases between. Germline CDR1 reads SGHDT; CDR2 reads YYEEEE. CDR3 sequence: CASSLGSGDFNTEAFF. DNA for the CDR3: TGTGCCAGCAGCTTGGGGAGCGGGGATTTTAACACTGAAGCTTTCTTT.

This clonotype was seen many times. The chain links TRBV6-1 to TRBJ2-5; 8 bases agree with TRBD2. Germline V gene sequence: CDR1 MNHNS, CDR2 SASEGT. J was trimmed by 1 base and V by 2 bases; bases with no gene match: 3. The CDR3 covers 15 residues. The CDR3 DNA reads TGTGCCAGCAGTGAATCCGCGGGGGGCCAAGAGACCCAGTACTTC. Translation gives CASSESAGGQETQYF.

This clonotype has a count of ten or more. This chain connects TRBV4-2 to TRBJ2-1, with D possibly TRBD2 on 7 matching bases. This CDR3 has 14 residues. Germline values: CDR1 LGHNA, CDR2 YNFKEQ. V was cut by 0 bases and J by 7 bases, with 10 bases left in between. The CDR3 spells CASSQDEGGNEQFF. The CDR3 DNA reads TGTGCCAGCAGCCAAGATGAGGGGGGGAATGAGCAGTTCTTC.

This clonotype was observed a handful of times. The V call is TRBV5-1, the J call TRBJ2-1, with D perhaps matching TRBD2 (6 bases). Germline V gene sequence: CDR1 SGHRS, CDR2 YFSETQ. The CDR3 is 15 residues long. V shed 6 bases and J shed 0 bases, with 13 bases lying between them. The CDR3 sequence: CASKGSLASYNEQFF. DNA of the CDR3: TGCGCCAGCAAGGGGTCACTAGCCTCCTACAATGAGCAGTTCTTC.

This chain connects TRBV18 to TRBJ2-5; D possibly corresponds to TRBD2 (5 bases). The CDR3 is made up of 14 amino acids. The ends were cut back, 3 bases at V and 3 bases at J, with 11 bases in the middle. Germline V gene lookup returns CDR1 KGHSH and CDR2 LQKENI. The CDR3 nucleotides read TGTGCCAGCTCACCTCGGGAACCCAAAGAGACCCAGTACTTC. Protein sequence: CASSPREPKETQYF.

This clonotype occurred a few times. This chain's CDR3 is CASSLGITGMREAFF. As DNA, the CDR3 is TGTGCCAGCAGCTTAGGGATAACAGGGATGCGTGAAGCTTTCTTT. The rearrangement uses TRBV7-2 and TRBJ1-1; D is perhaps TRBD1 (6 bases). Germline CDR1 reads SGHTA; CDR2 reads FQGNSA. CDR3 size: 15 residues. The germline V and J ends were trimmed by 1 base and 7 bases, with 16 bases remaining between them.

In its sample, this clonotype was seen a few times. The junction departs from the called germline gene at one end, perhaps through a read error. This rearrangement joins TRBV30 to TRBJ1-2; 8 positions match TRBD1. The germline V gene has CDR1 GTSNPN and CDR2 SVGIG (reference sequence). CDR3 length equals 12 residues. The CDR3 DNA reads as TGTGCCTGGAGTATCGGACAGGGATCTTACTCCTTC. Protein sequence: CAWSIGQGSYSF.

The rearrangement links TRBV4-3 to TRBJ2-3; perhaps D is TRBD1 or TRBD2 (5 bases each). V was pared by 0 bases and J by 3 bases, with 16 bases between. Germline CDR1 reads LGHNA; CDR2 reads YSLEER. CDR3 length: 17 amino acids. In DNA, the CDR3 is TGCGCCAGCAGCCAAGACCCATGGGGGATCGGTACAGATACGCAGTATTTT. This encodes CASSQDPWGIGTDTQYF.

This clonotype has a count of ten or more. The rearrangement joins TRBV3-2 to TRBJ2-5. TRBV3-2 is assigned pseudogene status. The CDR3 is 13 amino acids. DNA of the CDR3: TGTGCCAGCAGCCACGAGACCCAAGAGACCCAGTACTTC. Its translation is CASSHETQETQYF.

This clonotype was detected many times. In DNA form, the CDR3 reads TGCGCCAGCAGCTTGGTTTCGGGAGATCAGCCCCAGCATTTT. It encodes CASSLVSGDQPQHF. J is TRBJ1-5 and V is TRBV5-1; D unclear. The length of the CDR3 is 14 residues. V lost 0 bases and J 5 bases, leaving 9 bases between the germline ends. From germline, CDR1 is SGHRS and CDR2 YFSETQ.

This clonotype was seen at least ten times. The chain combines TRBV5-1 with TRBJ2-1; 9 nucleotides line up with TRBD1. CDR1 is SGHRS, CDR2 YFSETQ, per germline. Unmatched junction bases numbered 12, after V lost 3 bases and J lost 5 bases. The CDR3 runs to 17 residues. The CDR3 loop is CASSSEAMGQGNNEQFF. CDR3 DNA sequence: TGCGCCAGCAGCTCAGAAGCTATGGGACAGGGTAACAATGAGCAGTTCTTC.

The chain employs TRBV5-6 and TRBJ2-3, with TRBD2 identical over 8 bases. The J segment lost 2 bases and the V segment lost 1 base, leaving 6 bases of the junction unmatched. The CDR3 sequence is 16 residues long. Germline loops: CDR1 SGHDT, CDR2 YYEEEE. The CDR3 DNA sequence: TGTGCCAGCAGCTTGCCCGGGACTAGATTCACAGATACGCAGTATTTT. Translation gives CASSLPGTRFTDTQYF.

This clonotype has a count of ten or more. The chain has TRBV5-1 and TRBJ2-7; D is ambiguous. V was cut by 0 bases and J by 2 bases, with 9 bases left in between. The germline CDR1 and CDR2 sequences are SGHRS and YFSETQ. The CDR3 contains 14 residues. The CDR3 region is CASSLGLEPYEQYV. The CDR3 coding sequence is TGCGCCAGCAGCTTGGGGTTGGAACCCTACGAGCAGTACGTC.

This clonotype was seen repeatedly, ten times or more. The chain joins TRBV24-1 to TRBJ2-2, with a possible D match to TRBD2 (5 bases). Trimming took off 4 bases at V and 7 bases at J, with 15 bases between the two ends. Germline V gene lookup returns CDR1 KGHDR and CDR2 SFDVKD. The CDR3 contains 15 residues. This chain's CDR3 is CATSDARTGDGELFF. CDR3 nucleotide sequence: TGTGCCACCAGTGACGCTCGGACTGGGGACGGGGAGCTGTTTTTT.

A few counts support this clonotype. This chain connects TRBV5-1 to TRBJ1-4, with TRBD1 matching over 12 bases. CDR1 and CDR2 from the germline V gene are SGHRS and YFSETQ. V gave up 0 bases and J gave up 4 bases; unmatched junction bases: 4. This CDR3 has 17 residues. CDR3 protein: CASSLGDRGHFNEKLFF. The CDR3 DNA follows: TGCGCCAGCAGCTTGGGGGACAGGGGGCACTTTAATGAAAAACTGTTTTTT. Full variable domain (remainder filled in from reference TRBV5-1 and TRBJ1-4): KAGVTQTPRYLIKTRGQQVTLSCSPISGHRSVSWYQQTPGQGLQFLFEYFSETQRNKGNFPGRFSGRQFSNSRSEMNVSTLELGDSALYLCASSLGDRGHFNEKLFFGSGTQLSVL.

This clonotype came up a few times. This chain connects TRBV28 to TRBJ1-4; D perhaps matches TRBD1 (5 bases). CDR3 length equals 13 residues. Germline loops: CDR1 MDHEN, CDR2 SYDVKM. The germline V and J ends were trimmed by 4 bases and 11 bases, with 14 bases remaining between them. The CDR3: CASSSTLWGKLFF. The DNA of the CDR3 is TGTGCCAGCAGTTCCACCCTTTGGGGCAAACTGTTTTTT.

This clonotype has a count of ten or more. The chain combines TRBV4-3 with TRBJ2-3; TRBD2 aligns across 7 bases. CDR3 size: 13 residues. Per germline, CDR1 LGHNA and CDR2 YSLEER. Trimming removed 3 bases from V and 6 bases from J; junction bases left unmatched: 3. CDR3 coding DNA: TGCGCCAGCAGCCAGGAGCGGGGTGATACGCAGTATTTT. It encodes CASSQERGDTQYF.